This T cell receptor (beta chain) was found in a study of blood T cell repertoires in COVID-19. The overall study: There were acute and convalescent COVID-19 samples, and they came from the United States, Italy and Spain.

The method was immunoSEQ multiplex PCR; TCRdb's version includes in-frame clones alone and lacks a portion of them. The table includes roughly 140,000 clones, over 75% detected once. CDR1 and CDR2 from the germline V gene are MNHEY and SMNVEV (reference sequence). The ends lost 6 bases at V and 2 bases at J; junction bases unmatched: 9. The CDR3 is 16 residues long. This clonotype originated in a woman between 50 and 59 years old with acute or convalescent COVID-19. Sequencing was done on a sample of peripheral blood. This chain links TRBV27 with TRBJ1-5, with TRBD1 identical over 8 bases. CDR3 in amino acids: CASSSDRGYGNQPQHF. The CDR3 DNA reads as TGTGCCAGCAGCAGCGACAGGGGCTACGGCAATCAGCCCCAGCATTTT.